This TCR beta chain was recovered during a study of cytomegalovirus exposure and HLA in healthy donors. The V and J ends lost 2 bases and 0 bases respectively, with 5 bases between them. This CDR3 region has 12 residues. CDR1 and CDR2 from the germline V gene are SQVTM and ANQGSEA. 60 Vbeta and 13 Jbeta primers were used in PCR. Clones were sequenced by immunoSEQ multiplex PCR, and TCRdb holds only the in-frame ones, with some missing. The sample contains approximately 240,000 clones, 75% to 85% of which appear only once. As to this clone: Its antigen remains unknown.

General study points: Through in vitro validation, a few CMV-associated chains were shown to be specific for CMV antigens.

This clonotype was obtained from a woman in her sixties or seventies in good health and CMV-seropositive. The chain carries TRBV29-1 and TRBJ2-7; D uncertain. Sequences were obtained from PBMCs. The CDR3 DNA is TGCAGCGTTGAACTCAGCTCCTACGAGCAGTACTTC. Translating gives CSVELSSYEQYF.